Below are 6 T cell receptor beta chains sequenced from a single sample in a study of T cells in Graves' hyperthyroidism and ophthalmopathy. TCR beta CDR3 region amplification was performed from RNA transcripts. With the HTBI primer set, the TCR CDR3 went through a first round of RT-PCR. TCRdb re-analysed the multiplex PCR reads in MiXCR, keeping a single row per CDR3 protein. The sample records 250,000 or so distinct CDR3 sequences, about 14% being singletons. Specimen: blood. The receptors here all came from a woman in her 40s with Graves' hyperthyroidism that later progressed to Graves' ophthalmopathy.

The table lists this clonotype with many counts. The chain recombines TRBV9 with TRBJ2-2, with 7 bases fitting TRBD2. The germline V gene has CDR1 SGDLS and CDR2 YYNGEE. The CDR3 is 17 amino acids. The V gene end was trimmed by 1 base and the J gene end by 2 bases; junction bases not matched to a gene: 8. CDR3 in amino acids: CASSVNKPAGNTGELFF. In DNA, the CDR3 is TGTGCCAGCAGCGTAAATAAGCCAGCGGGAAACACCGGGGAGCTGTTTTTT.

This clonotype was recorded at least ten times. CDR3 residues: CASSLWGAVGSQETQYF. Here the CDR3 DNA reads TGTGCCAGCAGTTTATGGGGGGCTGTTGGTAGCCAAGAGACCCAGTACTTC. The chain couples TRBV28 to TRBJ2-5; tentative D call: TRBD1 (6 bases). CDR1 MDHEN and CDR2 SYDVKM come from the germline V gene. The CDR3 extends over 17 amino acids. V shed 0 bases and J shed 1 base, with 15 bases lying between them.

This clonotype was picked up a small number of times. The chain employs TRBV5-4 and TRBJ2-1; 8 bases line up with TRBD2. The CDR3 consists of 20 residues. Germline lookup yields CDR1 SGHNT and CDR2 YYREEE (reference sequence). V shed 3 bases and J 4 bases; nucleotides not matched to a gene: 21. CDR3 amino acids: CASSWGRGSGNQLPYNEQFF. The CDR3 DNA reads TGTGCCAGCAGCTGGGGTCGAGGTAGCGGGAACCAGCTACCATACAATGAGCAGTTCTTC.

This clonotype was detected ten times or more. The chain links TRBV28 to TRBJ1-4; the D gene is possibly TRBD1 (5 bases). Trimming cost V 6 bases and J 0 bases, with 14 bases left between them. CDR3 length: 16 amino acids. Per germline, CDR1 MDHEN and CDR2 SYDVKM. CDR3 region: CASSPYMTATNEKLFF. In DNA, the CDR3 is TGTGCCAGCAGCCCATACATGACAGCAACTAATGAAAAACTGTTTTTT.

The table lists this clonotype with many counts. The chain combines TRBV6-1 with TRBJ1-6; 8 bases agree with TRBD1. CDR3 size: 16 residues. Germline-derived CDR1 and CDR2 are MNHNS and SASEGT. The junction had 8 bases not matched to a gene; V was cut back by 5 bases and J by 5 bases. In DNA form, the CDR3 reads TGTGCCAGCAGTCACGGACAGGGTGCTAATAATTCACCCCTCCACTTT. This gives the protein CASSHGQGANNSPLHF.

This clonotype has ten or more counts. The chain uses TRBV14 and TRBJ2-3; D gene unclear. Trimming left V 4 bases short and J 6 bases short, with 11 bases between. The CDR3 has 13 residues. In germline, CDR1 is SGHDN, CDR2 FVKESK. CDR3 region: CASSRQGFDTQYF. The CDR3 nucleotides read TGTGCCAGCAGCCGTCAAGGATTCGATACGCAGTATTTT. The full variable domain, with the rest looked up from reference TRBV14 and TRBJ2-3, is EAGVTQFPSHSVIEKGQTVTLRCDPISGHDNLYWYRRVMGKEIKFLLHFVKESKQDESGMPNNRFLAERTGGTYSTLKVQPAELEDSGVYFCASSRQGFDTQYFGPGTRLTVL.